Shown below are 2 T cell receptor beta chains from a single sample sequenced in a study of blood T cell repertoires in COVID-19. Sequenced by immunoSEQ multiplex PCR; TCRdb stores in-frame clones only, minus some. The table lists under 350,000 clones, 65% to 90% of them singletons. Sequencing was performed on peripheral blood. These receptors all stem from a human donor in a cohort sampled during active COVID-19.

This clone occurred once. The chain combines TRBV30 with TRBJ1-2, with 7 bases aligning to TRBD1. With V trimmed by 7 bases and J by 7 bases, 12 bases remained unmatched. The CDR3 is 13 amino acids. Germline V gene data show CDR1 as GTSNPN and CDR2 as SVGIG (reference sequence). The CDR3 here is CASWLRDRRGYTF. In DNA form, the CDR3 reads TGTGCCTCGTGGCTCCGGGACAGACGTGGCTACACCTTC.

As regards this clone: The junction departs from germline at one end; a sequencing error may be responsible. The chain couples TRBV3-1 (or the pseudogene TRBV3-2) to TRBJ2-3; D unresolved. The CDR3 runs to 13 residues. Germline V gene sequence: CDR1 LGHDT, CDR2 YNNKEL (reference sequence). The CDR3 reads CACRDRGTDTQYF. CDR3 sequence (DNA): TGTGCCTGCAGAGACCGGGGCACAGATACGCAGTATTTT.